The TCR beta chain described here comes from a study of cytomegalovirus exposure and HLA in healthy donors. General study findings and limits: The productive fraction for most TCR beta V segments was about 90% or about 30% in an earlier analysis. Cytomegalovirus-associated status was assigned to approximately 160 TCR beta chains.

Looked up from germline, CDR1 is MNHNS and CDR2 is SASEGT. Trimming stripped 2 bases from V and 0 bases from J, with 8 bases between. The CDR3 consists of 16 residues. With 60 Vbeta and 13 Jbeta primers, the PCR was carried out. Only in-frame clones appear in the TCRdb table, and some are missing; sequencing was by immunoSEQ multiplex PCR. This repertoire includes 50,000 or so clones. Points on this clone: Its antigen remains unidentified.

The J gene is TRBJ2-6, the V gene TRBV6-1, with D possibly TRBD1 on 6 matching bases. Specimen: PBMCs. This sequence was found in a young woman in good health and CMV-seronegative. The CDR3 sequence: CASSESDSSGANVLTF. The CDR3 DNA reads as TGTGCCAGCAGTGAATCGGACAGCTCTGGGGCCAACGTCCTGACTTTC.